Below, 10 T cell receptor beta chains from the same sample are listed, as sequenced in a study of healthy donors' naive CD4 and CD8 T cells. Each TCR library used around 500 ng of total RNA and a linear amplification protocol. TCRdb independently ran MiXCR on the reads; one entry per CDR3 protein. The sample records 180,000 or so distinct CDR3 sequences, over 60% being singletons. Sample: naive CD4+ and CD8+ T cells sorted from blood, pooled from several donors. The receptors stem from a pool of human donors in good health; the sample pools cells from several healthy donors.

CDR3 bases: TGTGCCAGCAGTTTATTAGGCGGGAGGGCCAATGAGCAGTTCTTC. This sequence encodes CASSLLGGRANEQFF. This chain links TRBV27 with TRBJ2-1; 9 bases fit TRBD2. The germline V gene encodes CDR1 MNHEY and CDR2 SMNVEV (reference sequence). V was pared by 1 base and J by 6 bases, with 4 bases of the junction left unmatched. CDR3 size: 15 residues.

The chain couples TRBV29-1 to TRBJ1-1, with a tentative D call TRBD1 (5 bases). Looked up from germline, CDR1 is SQVTM and CDR2 is ANQGSEA. V lost 4 bases and J 2 bases, leaving 14 bases between the germline ends. The CDR3 covers 14 residues. Written as DNA, the CDR3 is TGCAGCGTTGCAACAGGACTACCAAACACTGAAGCTTTCTTT. The encoded protein is CSVATGLPNTEAFF. Supplemented by reference TRBV29-1 and TRBJ1-1, the full variable domain reads SAVISQKPSRDICQRGTSLTIQCQVDSQVTMMFWYRQQPGQSLTLIATANQGSEATYESGFVIDKFPISRPNLTFSTLTVSNMSPEDSSIYLCSVATGLPNTEAFFGQGTRLTVV.

The chain recombines TRBV20-1 with TRBJ2-3; D remains ambiguous. The CDR3 consists of 14 residues. Between the trimmed V and J ends, which lost 0 bases and 2 bases, there was a span of 9 bases. Germline CDR1 DFQATT, CDR2 SNEGSKA (reference sequence). CDR3 DNA sequence: TGCAGTGCTAGAGATCGGCAGTCCACAGATACGCAGTATTTT. This translates into CSARDRQSTDTQYF.

The chain uses TRBV10-3 and TRBJ1-1; no reliable D call. The V and J ends lost 4 bases and 4 bases respectively, with 13 bases between them. CDR1 and CDR2 from the germline V gene are ENHRY and SYGVKD. The CDR3 covers 14 residues. Here the CDR3 DNA reads TGTGCCATCAGTGGTCTCAACTCGGGCACTGAAGCTTTCTTT. Translated: CAISGLNSGTEAFF.

V gene TRBV19 combines with J gene TRBJ1-2; possible D gene TRBD1, 5 bases. The CDR3 spans 13 residues. V was shortened by 3 bases and J by 4 bases, with 9 bases between the two germline ends. Germline CDR1 reads LNHDA; CDR2 reads SQIVND (reference sequence). CDR3 loop: CASSIGQGYGYTF. The DNA of the CDR3 is TGTGCCAGTAGTATTGGCCAGGGCTATGGCTACACCTTC.

The rearrangement uses TRBV19 and TRBJ1-5; the D gene is possibly TRBD1 (5 bases). Germline V CDR1 and CDR2: LNHDA, SQIVND (reference sequence). The CDR3 is 14 amino acids. The V end lost 3 bases, the J end lost 4 bases, and 10 bases lay between the germline ends. Written as DNA, the CDR3 is TGTGCCAGTAGTATCCCGGGACGGAATCAGCCCCAGCATTTT. It specifies CASSIPGRNQPQHF. Full variable domain (outside the CDR3, taken from reference TRBV19 and TRBJ1-5): DGGITQSPKYLFRKEGQNVTLSCEQNLNHDAMYWYRQDPGQGLRLIYYSQIVNDFQKGDIAEGYSVSREKKESFPLTVTSAQKNPTAFYLCASSIPGRNQPQHFGDGTRLSIL.

This clonotype was picked up a small number of times. The chain is built from TRBV18 and TRBJ2-3; perhaps TRBD2 as D (6 bases). Looked up from germline, CDR1 is KGHSH and CDR2 is LQKENI. The CDR3 has 14 residues. V was cut by 6 bases and J by 1 base, with 11 bases left in between. DNA of the CDR3: TGTGCCAGCTCCATACTAGCCGGCACAGATACGCAGTATTTT. Translating gives CASSILAGTDTQYF.

This chain joins TRBV12-3 or TRBV12-4 and TRBJ2-2; a weak D match, TRBD2 (5 bases). This CDR3 has 16 amino acids. Trimming shortened V by 6 bases and J by 5 bases, and 19 bases separated the two germline ends. In DNA form, the CDR3 reads TGTGCCAGCAGCCCTTCTAGCAATTACTATACCGGGGAGCTGTTTTTT. The encoded protein is CASSPSSNYYTGELFF.

This clonotype was counted only a few times. This chain joins TRBV27 and TRBJ1-1; a possible D gene is TRBD1 (5 bases). CDR3 size: 15 residues. Per the germline V gene, CDR1 is MNHEY and CDR2 is SMNVEV (reference sequence). The germline V and J ends were trimmed by 6 bases and 4 bases, with 18 bases remaining between them. CDR3 DNA sequence: TGTGCCAGCAGGTCCCATGATCTGAGGGGCACTGAAGCTTTCTTT. This sequence encodes CASRSHDLRGTEAFF.

The genes are TRBV20-1 and TRBJ2-5; D unclear. In germline, CDR1 is DFQATT, CDR2 SNEGSKA (reference sequence). Trimming shortened V by 6 bases and J by 4 bases, and 12 bases separated the two germline ends. This CDR3 contains 12 residues. The CDR3 loop is CSASTRGETQYF. Written as DNA, the CDR3 is TGCAGTGCGTCGACCAGAGGAGAGACCCAGTACTTC.